This T cell receptor beta chain was identified in a study of blood T cell repertoires in COVID-19. About the study: There were acute and convalescent COVID-19 samples, and they came from the United States, Italy and Spain. In each case, the material was cDNA or gDNA derived from T cells, B-cell-depleted T cells, or PBMCs.

In the original analysis: Researchers report that nucleated cell counts were estimated from reference gene primer amplification. TCRdb's copy holds only in-frame clones and misses some; the assay was immunoSEQ multiplex PCR. The V and J calls and the clone size are those of that table, but D and trimming were determined from the DNA. The sample contains 15,000 to 20,000 clones, approximately 80% of which appear only once. The V end lost 8 bases, the J end lost 2 bases, and 9 bases lay between the germline ends. Looked up from germline, CDR1 is SEHNR and CDR2 is FQNEAQ (reference sequence). CDR3 size: 13 residues.

V is TRBV7-9 and J is TRBJ1-4; the D gene is possibly TRBD1 (6 bases). The sample taken for sequencing was peripheral blood. The clonotype originates from a woman aged 70-85 years with active COVID-19. Here the CDR3 reads CASGQTTNEKLFF. The CDR3 DNA reads TGTGCCAGCGGACAGACGACTAATGAAAAACTGTTTTTT.